These T cell receptor beta chains were read from a single sample in a study of breast tumors, draining lymph nodes, adjacent tissues. TCRdb re-analysed the multiplex PCR reads in MiXCR, keeping a single row per CDR3 protein. Of about 200,000 distinct CDR3 sequences in the sample, 31% were seen once. Sequenced sample: axillary lymph node tissue. The receptor source for this set is a female donor with breast cancer. Some clones in this sample may be carry-over from other donors' samples. Both conserved end residues are part of each CDR3. D genes are given only for firm matches. Size values are once, few and many counts, or a class for expanded clones, and some rows have none.

cdr3_nt | cdr3_aa | j_call | v_call | d_call | clone_size
TGTGCCAGCAGTCCGACAGGGGAAGAGCAGTACTTC | CASSPTGEEQYF | TRBJ2-7 | TRBV12-3/TRBV12-4 | TRBD1 | -
TGCGCCAGCGGGGAGGCGGGAGGGCCAGATACGCAGTATTTT | CASGEAGGPDTQYF | TRBJ2-3 | TRBV5-1 | TRBD2 | many
TGTGCCAGCTCCCGGGGACACCCCGAGACCCAGTACTTC | CASSRGHPETQYF | TRBJ2-5 | TRBV18 | - | few
TGTGCCAGCAGTGCTAGTATTAGCGGGAGGGTGGAAGATACGCAGTACTTT | CASSASISGRVEDTQYF | TRBJ2-3 | TRBV2 | TRBD2 | -
TGTGCCAGCAGTGCTAGCTTCAGGGTCTCCTACAATGAGCAGTTCTTC | CASSASFRVSYNEQFF | TRBJ2-1 | TRBV25-1 | - | -
TGCAGTGCCCACAAGGGGGCCATTCTCACTGCGCAGTTCTTC | CSAHKGAILTAQFF | TRBJ2-1 | TRBV20-1 | TRBD1 | -
TGCAGTGCTAGGGCTCCTGTGGGAGAGACCCAGTACTTC | CSARAPVGETQYF | TRBJ2-5 | TRBV20-1 | - | many
TGTGCCAGCAGTCCCCTGGGCAATAATGAAAAACTGTTTTTT | CASSPLGNNEKLFF | TRBJ1-4 | TRBV6-6 | - | -
TGTGCCAGCAGCTTAGCGGGACAGGGAAAGTGGGATACGCAGTATTTT | CASSLAGQGKWDTQYF | TRBJ2-3 | TRBV7-9 | TRBD1 | many
- | CASSFYICSARDGGTGEETQYF | TRBJ2-5 | TRBV7-2 | - | -
TGCAGTGCTAGAAGGGGGCGGTTTGAAGCTTTCTTT | CSARRGRFEAFF | TRBJ1-1 | TRBV20-1 | TRBD1 | few
TGTGCCAGCAGCTTACTTCCAGGGGAACAGTACTTC | CASSLLPGEQYF | TRBJ2-7 | TRBV13 | - | -
TGCGCCAGCGGGCCAGGGAATATGAACACTGAAGCTTTCTTT | CASGPGNMNTEAFF | TRBJ1-1 | TRBV5-1 | - | -
TGCAGCGTTATTGGACAGACCCAAGAGACCCAGTACTTC | CSVIGQTQETQYF | TRBJ2-5 | TRBV29-1 | - | -
TGTGCCAGCAGACCAACGGTGACTAGCACAGATACGCAGTATTTT | CASRPTVTSTDTQYF | TRBJ2-3 | TRBV12-3/TRBV12-4 | - | many
TGCAGTGCTGGGCCGTTGGGGGCTTTAGATACGCAGTATTTT | CSAGPLGALDTQYF | TRBJ2-3 | TRBV20-1 | - | -
TGTGCCAGCGCAGACCGGGGGGGTTATAGCAATCAGCCCCAGCATTTT | CASADRGGYSNQPQHF | TRBJ1-5 | TRBV2 | - | many
TGTGCCAGCTCACCAGGCTTAAGGGAAGGCGGCTACACCTTC | CASSPGLREGGYTF | TRBJ1-2 | TRBV18 | - | many
TGTGCCAGCAGCTTAGCCCCAGCGGGGGCCAACGTCCTGACTTTC | CASSLAPAGANVLTF | TRBJ2-6 | TRBV7-8 | - | -
TGTGCCAGCAGCTTTCGTGTTAGCGGGAGGACCTACGAGCAGTACTTC | CASSFRVSGRTYEQYF | TRBJ2-7 | TRBV7-4 | TRBD2 | many
TGTGCCAGCAGTGACCCGGCATCCCCTCAGAGGGGAAACACCATGTACTTT | CASSDPASPQRGNTMYF | TRBJ1-3 | TRBV2 | - | -
TGTGCCAGCAGCTTAGTTCTTGGCCAGCCCCAGCATTTT | CASSLVLGQPQHF | TRBJ1-5 | TRBV7-8 | - | many
TGTGCCAGCAGTGCAAGCGGAAGCTCCTACGAGCAGTACTTC | CASSASGSSYEQYF | TRBJ2-7 | TRBV2 | - | many
TGTGCCAGCAGCCCAGGGACTAGCGGAAGGGGCGGGGAGACCCAGTACTTC | CASSPGTSGRGGETQYF | TRBJ2-5 | TRBV5-4 | TRBD2 | -
TGTGCCAGCGGAATTTACCCGGGGTACAATGAGCAGTTCTTC | CASGIYPGYNEQFF | TRBJ2-1 | TRBV6-2/TRBV6-3 | - | few
TGTGCCAGCAGCTTAGGGGAGGGGGATAGCAATCAGCCCCAGCATTTT | CASSLGEGDSNQPQHF | TRBJ1-5 | TRBV7-9 | - | -
TGTGCCAGCAAACCCGACAGGGGCAATGAGCAGTTCTTC | CASKPDRGNEQFF | TRBJ2-1 | TRBV6-5 | TRBD1 | -
TGTGCCAGCAGCCTAAGCGCAAGCACAGATACGCAGTATTTT | CASSLSASTDTQYF | TRBJ2-3 | TRBV7-9 | - | many
TGCAGTGCTAGAGGGGAACTAGCTAATTCACCCCTCCACTTT | CSARGELANSPLHF | TRBJ1-6 | TRBV20-1 | - | -
TGTGCCAGCAGCTTAGGTGGGACAGTCTACGAGCAGTACTTC | CASSLGGTVYEQYF | TRBJ2-7 | TRBV7-9 | TRBD1 | -
TGTGCCAGCAGTATCGCCGGGACAGGGGGTGGGGACACCGGGGAGCTGTTTTTT | CASSIAGTGGGDTGELFF | TRBJ2-2 | TRBV27 | TRBD1 | many